The T cell receptor beta chain described here comes from a study of blood T cell repertoires in COVID-19. Profiled with immunoSEQ multiplex PCR; TCRdb holds only in-frame clones, not every one. The sample records 250,000 or so clones, around nine tenths being singletons. V shed 5 bases and J 10 bases; nucleotides not matched to a gene: 10. This CDR3 contains 15 residues. Germline assignment: CDR1 MDHEN and CDR2 SYDVKM. The sequenced sample consisted of PBMCs or T cells enriched from blood (not recorded which). The sequence derives from a woman aged 40 to 50 who had been exposed to COVID-19. The V gene is TRBV28, the J gene TRBJ2-1; 11 nucleotides match TRBD2. CDR3 region: CASSISGGALREQFF. The CDR3 DNA sequence: TGTGCCAGCAGTATTAGCGGGGGGGCGCTACGGGAGCAGTTCTTC.